The rows below give T cell receptor beta chains drawn from one sample of a study of cytomegalovirus exposure and HLA in healthy donors. Using immunoSEQ multiplex PCR, the repertoire was profiled, and TCRdb retains in-frame clones only, with some absent. The top ten hold 5% to 6.5% of the sample, which has about 120,000 clones, 6.5% to 9.5% seen once. The sample consisted of PBMCs. Receptor source: a middle-aged woman in good health and CMV-seropositive. Both conserved end residues are part of each CDR3.

V gene | CDR3 length | CDR3 protein
TRBV27 | 13 | CASSSGGWWQAFF
TRBV6-1 | 16 | CASSEGRTLYNSPLHF
TRBV6-5 | 14 | CASSHPGESYEQYF
TRBV18 | 14 | CASSPPAGGPEQFF
TRBV28 | 15 | CATRDRGSGANVLTF
TRBV6-4 | 14 | CASSDSEAGNEQFF
TRBV30 | 13 | CACDISGGLEQYF
TRBV5-6 | 15 | CASSLGASGANVLTF
TRBV4-1 | 16 | CASSPGQGRLSYEQYF
TRBV7-6 | 12 | CASSSPTGNLYF
TRBV4-2 | 15 | CASSQERVAKNIQYF
TRBV4-1 | 13 | CASTSGGNTEAFF
TRBV7-2 | 13 | CASSLRSNTEAFF
TRBV30 | 16 | CAWSVLNTGNTRGYTF
TRBV5-1 | 15 | CASSLTDIPNYGYTF
TRBV29-1 | 13 | CSVEGAGNEKLFF
TRBV18 | 15 | CASSPQRTEGYEQYF
TRBV7-9 | 14 | CASSPRTTGDEQYF
TRBV18 | 14 | CASSLAGTEYEQYF
TRBV18 | 21 | CASSPVNLLIDRGLPVGSQHF
TRBV27 | 15 | CASSSVGGTNRELFF
TRBV2 | 15 | CASWGGEIRNNEQFF
TRBV28 | 11 | CASSLFQGAFF
TRBV14 | 12 | CASSHNKYTQYF
TRBV29-1 | 17 | CSVEKGDTRGSSYEQYF
TRBV4-2 | 16 | CASSQEAGGSYNEQFF
TRBV2 | 14 | CASSDNRGYTEAFF
TRBV19 | 17 | CASSTGLADISYNEQFF
TRBV7-9 | 14 | CASSSWTGADGYTF
TRBV5-4 | 17 | CASTLRGQYATNEKLFF
TRBV11-2 | 16 | CASSLVGGTEEYEQYF
TRBV6-5 | 15 | CASKTYRGRLSGYTF
TRBV5-1 | 15 | CASSLDRTLTDTQYF
TRBV7-2 | 13 | CASRRGQGDGYTF
TRBV2 | 15 | CASSEGHRSDFWLFF
TRBV5-1 | 15 | CASSLDRVGYETQYF
TRBV6-5 | 13 | CASTRTGGTEAFF
TRBV18 | 16 | CASSPSIQGQLDEQYF
TRBV12-5 | 21 | CASGPGTLRPPLIANTGELFF
TRBV5-1 | 16 | CASSLAIGAMNTEAFF
TRBV5-4 | 14 | CASSRRDESDEQYF
TRBV15 | 19 | CATSRVVARVAGSSYEQYF
TRBV6-5 | 15 | CASTLHDSGVNEQFF
TRBV7-2 | 15 | CASSLGSGGAKTQYF
TRBV11-2 | 12 | CASSLAGFEQYF
TRBV10-3 | 14 | CAISEVRGVYGYTF
TRBV9 | 14 | CASSVTAGQEKLFF
TRBV4-1 | 19 | CASSQDWVAGGDRRDTQYF
TRBV6-4 | 17 | CASRSAGDRGLNTEAFF
TRBV6-1 | 13 | CASSADRHTEAFF
TRBV30 | 15 | CAWSVGGHIVSPLHF
TRBV30 | 19 | CAGGRPGLAGGPNTGELFF
TRBV5-1 | 17 | CASSLAGQGRLNYGYTF
TRBV28 | 14 | CASSLPGMGTEAFF